This passage covers 27 T cell receptor beta chains from one sample sequenced in a study of CD8 T cells in ankylosing spondylitis. TCRdb processed the 5' RACE reads anew with MiXCR; each CDR3 protein has one entry. The sample has approximately 260,000 distinct CDR3 sequences; 8% to 9.5% are singletons. The sample comprised blood, either unsorted or a sorted T cell fraction (not recorded which). These receptor sequences come from a male donor with ankylosing spondylitis or in good health (not recorded which).

This clonotype was found many times. The V and J genes are TRBV6-5 and TRBJ2-5; D remains unclear. The CDR3 has 16 amino acids. CDR1 and CDR2 from the germline V gene are MNHEY and SVGAGI. Trimming took off 2 bases at V and 2 bases at J, with 15 bases between the two ends. The CDR3 protein is CASSYVVVGKQETQYF. The CDR3 DNA reads TGTGCCAGCAGTTACGTGGTGGTGGGGAAGCAAGAGACCCAGTACTTC.

This clonotype has at least ten counts. This chain links TRBV7-8 with TRBJ2-1; D may be TRBD2 (6 bases). The CDR3 extends over 11 amino acids. V was clipped by 5 bases and J by 10 bases, with 9 bases between them. Germline loops: CDR1 SGHVS, CDR2 FQNEAQ. DNA of the CDR3: TGTGCCAGCAGCCGGGGGTTGGAGCAGTTCTTC. Amino acids: CASSRGLEQFF.

This clonotype was seen at least ten times. The chain joins TRBV20-1 to TRBJ1-1; D uncertain. V lost 3 bases and J lost 5, with 16 bases in between. The CDR3 is 14 residues long. Germline assignment: CDR1 DFQATT and CDR2 SNEGSKA (reference sequence). DNA of the CDR3: TGCAGTGCTAGTTTGTCGGCGTACCCAACTGAAGCTTTCTTT. Translated: CSASLSAYPTEAFF.

This clonotype was recorded many times. The rearrangement joins TRBV29-1 to TRBJ1-1; D is undetermined. The CDR3 has 11 amino acids. CDR1 and CDR2 from the germline V gene are SQVTM and ANQGSEA. Trimming cost V 0 bases and J 10 bases, with 9 bases left between them. CDR3 coding DNA: TGCAGCGTTGAAGATCGGTTGCGAGCTTTCTTT. Translation: CSVEDRLRAFF. Based on the CDR3 plus reference TRBV29-1 and TRBJ1-1, the full variable domain is SAVISQKPSRDICQRGTSLTIQCQVDSQVTMMFWYRQQPGQSLTLIATANQGSEATYESGFVIDKFPISRPNLTFSTLTVSNMSPEDSSIYLCSVEDRLRAFFGQGTRLTVV.

The sample holds many counts of this clonotype. The rearrangement links TRBV5-1 to TRBJ2-1; 7 nucleotides match TRBD2. Germline CDR1 reads SGHRS; CDR2 reads YFSETQ. V lost 6 bases, J lost 5 bases, and 5 bases stayed unmatched. This CDR3 has 13 residues. For the CDR3, the DNA is TGCGCCAGCAAACCTAGCGGAGACAATGAGCAGTTCTTC. It translates to CASKPSGDNEQFF.

This clonotype has a handful of counts. The chain links TRBV30 to TRBJ1-1; no definite D call. V was shortened by 5 bases and J by 9 bases, with 22 bases between the two germline ends. Germline V gene sequence: CDR1 GTSNPN, CDR2 SVGIG (reference sequence). This CDR3 is 14 amino acids long. This chain's CDR3 is CAWATAGSGRQAFF. Written as DNA, the CDR3 is TGTGCCTGGGCTACAGCCGGTTCAGGACGACAAGCTTTCTTT. Together with reference TRBV30 and TRBJ1-1, the CDR3 gives the full variable domain: SQTIHQWPATLVQPVGSPLSLECTVEGTSNPNLYWYRQAAGRGLQLLFYSVGIGQISSEVPQNLSASRPQDRQFILSSKKLLLSDSGFYLCAWATAGSGRQAFFGQGTRLTVV.

To note about this clonotype: This could be a read error, since a much larger clone is one nucleotide away. The chain carries TRBV20-1 and TRBJ2-7; tentative D call: TRBD1 (5 bases). CDR1 is DFQATT, CDR2 SNEGSKA, per germline (reference sequence). This CDR3 spans 13 amino acids. The CDR3 loop is CSAREGRSYDQYF. The DNA of the CDR3 is TGCAGTGCTAGAGAGGGGCGCTCCTACGACCAGTACTTC.

This clonotype was observed a handful of times. This chain connects TRBV14 to TRBJ1-3, with 7 positions matching TRBD1. Per the germline V gene, CDR1 is SGHDN and CDR2 is FVKESK. The V and J ends lost 0 bases and 0 bases, in that order; junction bases with no gene match: 8. The CDR3 is 18 amino acids. The DNA for the CDR3 is TGTGCCAGCAGCCAAGAGGGACAGAGTGTCAGCTCTGGAAACACCATATATTTT. This sequence encodes CASSQEGQSVSSGNTIYF.

This clonotype was counted at least ten times. J is TRBJ1-1 and V is TRBV7-9, with TRBD1 matching over 7 bases. V trimming: 5 bases; J trimming: 3 bases; junction bases outside the gene matches: 9. The CDR3 runs to 15 residues. Germline CDR1 SEHNR, CDR2 FQNEAQ (reference sequence). The CDR3 spells CASSDRDRLHTEAFF. The CDR3 DNA sequence: TGTGCCAGCAGCGACCGGGACAGACTTCACACTGAAGCTTTCTTT.

The genes are TRBV24-1 and TRBJ2-7; a weak D match, TRBD1 (6 bases). The ends were cut back, 3 bases at V and 0 bases at J, with 11 bases in the middle. The CDR3 has 15 amino acids. CDR1 is KGHDR and CDR2 is SFDVKD in the germline V gene. This CDR3 reads CATSDGTTSSYEQYF. For the CDR3, the DNA is TGTGCCACCAGTGATGGGACAACGAGCTCCTACGAGCAGTACTTC.

This clonotype was recorded many times. The rearrangement uses TRBV5-1 and TRBJ2-1; possible D gene TRBD1, 7 bases. This CDR3 has 15 amino acids. Trimming removed 4 bases at V and 3 bases at J, with 14 bases between. In germline, CDR1 is SGHRS, CDR2 YFSETQ. The CDR3: CASSGSGGSYNEQFF. The CDR3 region has the DNA TGCGCCAGCAGCGGTTCAGGGGGGAGCTACAATGAGCAGTTCTTC.

The chain combines TRBV9 with TRBJ1-2; the D gene is possibly TRBD1 (5 bases). The CDR3 sequence is 14 residues long. V was pared by 0 bases and J by 6 bases, with 12 bases between. Looked up from germline, CDR1 is SGDLS and CDR2 is YYNGEE. CDR3 in amino acids: CASSVVGASDGYTF. CDR3 sequence (DNA): TGTGCCAGCAGCGTAGTTGGGGCGTCCGATGGCTACACCTTC.

This clonotype was seen repeatedly, ten times or more. The chain employs TRBV5-1 and TRBJ2-3; TRBD2 matches at 9 bases. Trimming took 1 base from V and 6 from J; bases not matched to a gene: 15. Per germline, CDR1 SGHRS and CDR2 YFSETQ. The CDR3 loop spans 18 amino acids. In DNA form, the CDR3 reads TGCGCCAGCAGCTTGTACGGCGGGAGGGCCTCAATACCCGATACGCAGTATTTT. Amino acid sequence: CASSLYGGRASIPDTQYF. Complete variable domain (other parts from reference TRBV5-1 and TRBJ2-3): KAGVTQTPRYLIKTRGQQVTLSCSPISGHRSVSWYQQTPGQGLQFLFEYFSETQRNKGNFPGRFSGRQFSNSRSEMNVSTLELGDSALYLCASSLYGGRASIPDTQYFGPGTRLTVL.

This clonotype came up many times. The chain recombines TRBV7-2 with TRBJ2-2; no clear D. CDR3 length: 13 residues. Germline V gene sequence: CDR1 SGHTA, CDR2 FQGNSA. Trimming removed 1 base from V and 6 bases from J, with 6 bases in between. The chain's CDR3 is CASSLVGAGELFF. The CDR3, as DNA: TGTGCCAGCAGCTTAGTGGGCGCCGGGGAGCTGTTTTTT.

This clonotype was observed at least ten times. The chain recombines TRBV30 with TRBJ1-2; tentatively, D is TRBD1 (6 bases). The CDR3 extends over 14 amino acids. CDR1 is GTSNPN, CDR2 SVGIG, per germline (reference sequence). Trimming pared 3 bases from V and 7 bases from J, leaving 18 bases between. CDR3: CAWSGGSYLPGYTF. CDR3 DNA: TGTGCCTGGAGCGGGGGCAGTTACCTACCTGGCTACACCTTC.

This clonotype has a count of ten or more. The rearrangement uses TRBV29-1 and TRBJ2-5, with 8 bases identical to TRBD2. Trimming took 3 bases from V and 2 from J; bases not matched to a gene: 8. The CDR3 length is 15 residues. The V gene's germline CDR1 is SQVTM and CDR2 ANQGSEA. The CDR3 DNA is TGCAGCGTTGATAGCCAGCGGGGGCCACAAGAGACCCAGTACTTC. Translating it yields CSVDSQRGPQETQYF.

This clonotype was picked up many times. The V gene is TRBV20-1, the J gene TRBJ2-3; 7 bases map to TRBD2. V gave up 1 base and J gave up 4 bases; unmatched junction bases: 8. The CDR3 loop spans 15 amino acids. Germline V gene sequence: CDR1 DFQATT, CDR2 SNEGSKA (reference sequence). The CDR3 protein is CSARGAGVVADTQYF. The CDR3 region has the DNA TGCAGTGCTAGAGGGGCGGGAGTGGTCGCAGATACGCAGTATTTT.

This clonotype was found a few times. CDR3 loop: CASSPQEPLATVAGYTF. The DNA for the CDR3 is TGTGCCAGCTCACCACAGGAACCTCTGGCGACAGTAGCTGGCTACACCTTC. The chain joins TRBV18 to TRBJ1-2; D is perhaps TRBD1 (5 bases). Germline lookup yields CDR1 KGHSH and CDR2 LQKENI. The CDR3 is 17 residues long. V was clipped by 1 base and J by 7 bases, with 22 bases between them.

This clonotype was counted between two and nine times. The chain combines TRBV7-2 with TRBJ2-1, with a tentative D call TRBD1 (8 bases). This CDR3 has 18 amino acids. Trimming shortened V by 0 bases and J by 4 bases, and 19 bases separated the two germline ends. CDR1 and CDR2 (germline): SGHTA, FQGNSA. CDR3 nucleotide sequence: TGTGCCAGCAGCTTAGCGGGGCTTGGGGGGGACAGGTACAATGAGCAGTTCTTC. Amino acid sequence: CASSLAGLGGDRYNEQFF.

This clonotype was counted ten times or more. The chain is built from TRBV5-1 and TRBJ2-6; 7 nucleotides align to TRBD2. This CDR3 has 16 residues. Germline V CDR1 and CDR2: SGHRS, YFSETQ. V lost 2 bases to trimming and J lost 0 bases; unmatched junction nucleotides: 2. This CDR3 reads CASSLAGFSGANVLTF. CDR3 DNA: TGCGCCAGCAGCTTAGCGGGGTTCTCTGGGGCCAACGTCCTGACTTTC.

This clonotype was detected many times. This chain connects TRBV10-2 to TRBJ2-7, with a weak D call TRBD2 (5 bases). From germline, CDR1 is WSHSY and CDR2 SAAADI. Trimming took off 0 bases at V and 3 bases at J, with 6 bases between the two ends. The CDR3 is 13 residues long. The CDR3 loop is CASSESRDYEQYF. CDR3 nucleotide sequence: TGCGCCAGCAGTGAGTCCCGGGACTACGAGCAGTACTTC.

The chain carries TRBV3-1 and TRBJ2-7, with D perhaps matching TRBD2 (5 bases). V was trimmed by 10 bases and J by 3 bases, leaving 13 bases between them. This CDR3 comprises 12 residues. Germline V gives CDR1 LGHDT, CDR2 YNNKEL (reference sequence). As DNA, the CDR3 is TGTGCCACCAGTCGGGGAGACTACGAGCAGTACTTC. This gives the protein CATSRGDYEQYF.

This clonotype was counted a few times. The V and J genes are TRBV12-3 or TRBV12-4 and TRBJ2-7, with 7 bases lining up with TRBD1. The CDR3 length is 15 residues. Trimming took 5 bases from V and 2 from J; bases not matched to a gene: 9. The DNA of the CDR3 is TGTGCCAGCAGTGAACGACAGGGTCTCACCTACGAGCAGTACTTC. Translation gives CASSERQGLTYEQYF.

The sample holds a few counts of this clonotype. The chain employs TRBV5-6 and TRBJ2-5, with D unclear. V shed 5 bases and J shed 4 bases, with 18 bases lying between them. The CDR3 length is 15 residues. CDR1 and CDR2 (germline): SGHDT, YYEEEE. This CDR3 reads CASSYQPEAAETQYF. DNA for the CDR3: TGTGCCAGCAGTTATCAGCCCGAGGCAGCAGAGACCCAGTACTTC.

The chain couples TRBV20-1 to TRBJ2-7; the D gene is possibly TRBD2 (5 bases). Germline lookup yields CDR1 DFQATT and CDR2 SNEGSKA (reference sequence). V was cut by 5 bases and J by 6 bases, with 17 bases left in between. The CDR3 is 13 amino acids. The CDR3 protein is CSAADYFGLEQYF. CDR3 bases: TGCAGTGCTGCTGACTACTTCGGACTCGAGCAGTACTTC.

This clonotype has ten or more counts. The junction and the germline gene differ at one end; a read error may be behind it. The V call is TRBV19, the J call TRBJ2-4; D uncertain. In germline, CDR1 is LNHDA, CDR2 SQIVND (reference sequence). This CDR3 spans 13 amino acids. CDR3 loop: CASSYGPKNIQYF. CDR3 DNA: TGTGCCAGTAGTTACGGCCCCAAGAACATTCAGTACTTC.

This sequence joins TRBV7-3 and TRBJ2-7, with D possibly being TRBD1 (5 bases). CDR3 length: 13 amino acids. V lost 3 bases, J lost 5 bases, and 11 bases lay in between. CDR1 and CDR2 from the germline V gene are SGHTA and FQGTGA. The CDR3 nucleotides read TGTGCCAGCAGCTTCGGCAGGGCGGACGAGCAGTACTTC. It is translated as CASSFGRADEQYF. The entire variable domain, with the rest obtained from reference TRBV7-3 and TRBJ2-7, is as follows: GAGVSQTPSNKVTEKGKYVELRCDPISGHTALYWYRQSLGQGPEFLIYFQGTGAADDSGLPNDRFFAVRPEGSVSTLKIQRTERGDSAVYLCASSFGRADEQYFGPGTRLTVT.